These T cell receptor beta chains were read from a single sample in a study of blood T cells in healthy people across ages. TCRdb re-derived calls from the 5' RACE reads in MiXCR, one entry per CDR3 protein. The sample holds approximately 810,000 distinct CDR3 sequences; 25% to 30% are singletons and the top ten take around 15%. Sequencing was done on a sample of blood. Every receptor here comes from a woman older than 75 in good health. CDR3s include the opening cysteine and the closing phenylalanine or tryptophan. The D gene is left open where the match is weak. Clone sizes are given selectively: once, few, many, or a class where the clone is expanded.

j_call clone_size d_call v_call cdr3_nt cdr3_aa
TRBJ1-1 NA NA TRBV20-1 TGCAGTGCTAGAGCCAGGTTATACACTGAAGCTTTCTTT CSARARLYTEAFF
TRBJ2-3 many NA TRBV12-3/TRBV12-4 TGTGCCAGCAGTGCACAGGGAGTTCGGACAGATACGCAGTATTTT CASSAQGVRTDTQYF
TRBJ2-6 many TRBD1 TRBV3-1 TGTGCCAGCAACCTCAAGGGGGCCGCCGCTGGGGCCAACGTCCTGACTTTC CASNLKGAAAGANVLTF
TRBJ1-4 NA NA TRBV7-9 TGTGTCAGCAGCTTAGAGGGGAACGAAAATGAAAAACTGTTTTTT CVSSLEGNENEKLFF
TRBJ2-1 many NA TRBV7-2 TGTGCCAGCAGCTTAGAGGGGTCCGTAGGCAATGAGCAGTTCTTC CASSLEGSVGNEQFF
TRBJ2-1 many TRBD2 TRBV28 TGTGCCAGCAGTACTTTATGGGGGCCTATAGCGGGGGGGTCCTACAATGAGCAGTTCTTC CASSTLWGPIAGGSYNEQFF
TRBJ2-3 many NA TRBV29-1 TGCAGCGGGGGACGGGGGAGGATCGAAGATACGCAGTATTTT CSGGRGRIEDTQYF
TRBJ1-2 NA NA TRBV7-9 TGTGCCAGCAGCTTCGGGGCTGGAGGGCTCTATGGCTACACCTTC CASSFGAGGLYGYTF
TRBJ1-2 few TRBD1 TRBV2 TGTGCCACCAGGACAGGGGCTGACTATGGCTACACCTTC CATRTGADYGYTF
TRBJ2-1 many NA TRBV20-1 TGCAGTGCTAGAGGGCAATCCGTCCTCTCCTACAATGAGCAGTTCTTC CSARGQSVLSYNEQFF
TRBJ2-3 many TRBD1 TRBV3-1 TGTGCCAGCAGCCGTAGGACGACAGGGAGCCCTAAAACGCAGTATTTT CASSRRTTGSPKTQYF
TRBJ2-7 few TRBD1 TRBV5-5 TGTGCCAGCAGCCCGATCGGGACAGGGGGCTCCTACGAGCAGTACTTC CASSPIGTGGSYEQYF
TRBJ2-2 few NA TRBV5-1 TGCGCCAGCAGCCCGATTAACACCGGGGAGCTGTTTTTT CASSPINTGELFF
TRBJ1-1 many TRBD1 TRBV4-3 TGCGCCAGCAGCCAAGTACAGGGGAGCACTGAAGCTTTCTTT CASSQVQGSTEAFF
TRBJ2-5 many NA TRBV4-1 TGCGCCAGCAGCCAAGATGCGACAACTTTAAGGACCCAGTACTTC CASSQDATTLRTQYF
TRBJ2-6 NA NA TRBV2 TGTGCCAGCAGTGCCGTCGGGGAGGTCTCTGGGGCCAACGTCCTGACTTTC CASSAVGEVSGANVLTF
TRBJ2-1 many NA TRBV18 TGTGCCAGCTCACCACGGGCGGTCAATGAGCAGTTCTTC CASSPRAVNEQFF
TRBJ2-2 few TRBD2 TRBV6-2/TRBV6-3 TGTGCCAGCAGTTACCTGACTAGCGGGGGGGCGTACACCGGGGAGCTGTTTTTT CASSYLTSGGAYTGELFF
TRBJ1-4 many NA TRBV28 TGTGCCAGCAGTTTGAGCGGGGCGGGGGAAAAACTGTTTTTT CASSLSGAGEKLFF
TRBJ2-3 many NA TRBV6-5 TGTGCCAGCAGTTACTCGACGGGGGCGAGCACAGATACGCAGTATTTT CASSYSTGASTDTQYF
TRBJ2-1 many TRBD1 TRBV10-3 TGTGCCATCAGGGGACAGCTAGAAGGGATTGAGCAGTTCTTC CAIRGQLEGIEQFF
TRBJ1-5 NA TRBD1 TRBV6-2/TRBV6-3 TGTGCCAGCAGAATTACAGAGGGGGCCTTCAATCAGCCCCAGCATTTT CASRITEGAFNQPQHF
TRBJ2-5 many NA TRBV2 TGTGCCAGCAGTAAGACGGGGCCCCAAGAGACCCAGTACTTC CASSKTGPQETQYF
TRBJ2-6 many NA TRBV25-1 TGTGCCAGCAGTGAGGAGGGCTCCGGGGCCAACGTCCTGACTTTC CASSEEGSGANVLTF
TRBJ2-2 NA TRBD2 TRBV20-1 TGCAGTGCTAGACCCCCTAGCGGGGGGACCGGGGAGCTGTTTTTT CSARPPSGGTGELFF
TRBJ1-4 NA TRBD1 TRBV30 TGTGCCTGGGGGGACGGGACAGGGTTTGGAAAACTGTTTTTT CAWGDGTGFGKLFF
TRBJ2-5 many TRBD1 TRBV11-2 TGTGCCAGCAGCCCTCAAAGGGACAGGGTAGAGACCCAGTACTTC CASSPQRDRVETQYF
TRBJ1-5 many TRBD1 TRBV12-3/TRBV12-4 TGTGCCAGCAGATCCGGGACAGGAGCATCTCAGCCCCAGCATTTT CASRSGTGASQPQHF
TRBJ1-1 NA TRBD1 TRBV4-3 TGCGCCAGCAGCCAAACACAGGGGTTTGAGGCTTTCTTT CASSQTQGFEAFF
TRBJ1-2 many NA TRBV4-3 TGCGCCAGCAGCCAAGTGGGTCCGGGTCTCGGCGTTGGCTACACCTTC CASSQVGPGLGVGYTF
TRBJ1-4 NA TRBD1 TRBV6-5 TGTGCCAGCAGTTACTCGGCAGGGGGGACTAATGAAAAACTGTTTTTT CASSYSAGGTNEKLFF
TRBJ1-5 NA NA TRBV12-3/TRBV12-4 TGTGCCAGCAGTCGCGACAGCCTAAGCAATCAGCCCCAGCATTTT CASSRDSLSNQPQHF
TRBJ1-2 many TRBD1 TRBV12-3/TRBV12-4 TGTGCCAGCACCAAGGACAGGACTACCTATGGCTACACCTTC CASTKDRTTYGYTF
TRBJ2-5 once NA TRBV20-1 TGCAGTGCTACAGGGGGGGGAAATGAGCAGTACTTC CSATGGGNEQYF
TRBJ2-1 many NA TRBV7-2 TGTGCCAGCAGCTTTAGCGTTTTAGCGAATGAGCAGTTCTTC CASSFSVLANEQFF
TRBJ1-5 NA NA TRBV20-1 TGCAGTGCTAGAGAGGGGGGCTGGGCCAATCAGCCCCAGCATTTT CSAREGGWANQPQHF
TRBJ1-1 NA NA TRBV29-1 TGCAGCGTGACCTCCAGGACGGTGAACACTGAAGCTTTCTTT CSVTSRTVNTEAFF
TRBJ2-7 NA TRBD2 TRBV12-3/TRBV12-4 TGTGCCAGCACCTCATCCTCCGGGACTAAGTACTTC CASTSSSGTKYF
TRBJ1-2 many NA TRBV5-1 TGCGCCAGCAGTTCCAACAGGGACTATGGCTACACCTTC CASSSNRDYGYTF
TRBJ1-5 NA TRBD1 TRBV12-3/TRBV12-4 TGTGCCAGCGTATCGGACAGGGGGCGAAGGAGCAATCAGCCCCAGCATTTT CASVSDRGRRSNQPQHF
TRBJ2-5 many TRBD1 TRBV11-2 TGTGCCAGCAGCTTAAGGGGGGGACAGGGGTACCAAGAGACCCAGTACTTC CASSLRGGQGYQETQYF
TRBJ2-1 few TRBD2 TRBV3-1 TGTGCCAGCAGCCAAATAGCGGGAACCTACAATGAGCAGTTCTTC CASSQIAGTYNEQFF
TRBJ2-1 NA TRBD2 TRBV4-3 TGCGCCAGCAACCAGGAAGGACTAGCGGGGGTCCCAAGCTCCTACAATGAGCAGTTCTTC CASNQEGLAGVPSSYNEQFF
TRBJ1-4 NA NA TRBV5-4 TGTGCCAGCAGCTTGAAGGAGGGTCCCAATGAAAAACTGTTTTTT CASSLKEGPNEKLFF
TRBJ2-5 NA TRBD2 TRBV9 TGTGCCAGCAGCGCTCTAGCGGGGGACCAAGAGACCCAGTACTTC CASSALAGDQETQYF
TRBJ2-7 few NA TRBV12-3/TRBV12-4 TGTGCCAGCAGTTCTGCTTTTTTCAACGAGCAGTACTTC CASSSAFFNEQYF
TRBJ2-7 NA NA TRBV7-2 TGTGCCAGCAGCGAGGGGGGGTCCGGGGAGCCCCAGTACTTC CASSEGGSGEPQYF